This TCR beta chain is from a study of Graves' ophthalmopathy and Graves' hyperthyroidism. This clonotype was detected many times. RNA transcripts provided the template for amplifying TCR beta CDR3 regions. An opening RT-PCR round employed HTBI primers and preceded a second-round multiplex PCR. MiXCR, run by TCRdb on the multiplex PCR reads, gives a single entry per CDR3 protein. Among about 600,000 distinct CDR3 sequences listed, about two fifths were seen once. This CDR3 contains 16 residues. The ends lost 5 bases at V and 2 bases at J; junction bases unmatched: 11. The germline V gene encodes CDR1 SEHNR and CDR2 FQNEAQ (reference sequence).

This receptor was taken from an adult man with Graves' hyperthyroidism. The chain combines TRBV7-9 with TRBJ2-7, with 8 bases fitting TRBD2. The sample comprised peripheral blood or thyroid tissue (not recorded which). CDR3 protein: CASSTGGGRGAYEQYF. The CDR3 DNA follows: TGTGCCAGCAGCACGGGGGGGGGAAGAGGGGCCTACGAGCAGTACTTC. Full variable domain (missing parts from reference TRBV7-9 and TRBJ2-7): DTGVSQNPRHKITKRGQNVTFRCDPISEHNRLYWYRQTLGQGPEFLTYFQNEAQLEKSRLLSDRFSAERPKGSFSTLEIQRTEQGDSAMYLCASSTGGGRGAYEQYFGPGTRLTVT.